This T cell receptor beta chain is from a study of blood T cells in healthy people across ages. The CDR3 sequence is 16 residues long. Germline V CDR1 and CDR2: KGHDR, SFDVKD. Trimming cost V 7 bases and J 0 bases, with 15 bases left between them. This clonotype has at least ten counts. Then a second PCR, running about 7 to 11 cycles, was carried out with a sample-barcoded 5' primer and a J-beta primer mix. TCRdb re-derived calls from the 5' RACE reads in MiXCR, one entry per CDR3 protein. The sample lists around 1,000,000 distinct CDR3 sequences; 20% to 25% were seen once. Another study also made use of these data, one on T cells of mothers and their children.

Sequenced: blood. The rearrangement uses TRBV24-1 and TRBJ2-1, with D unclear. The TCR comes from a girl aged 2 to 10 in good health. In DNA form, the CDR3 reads TGTGCCACCAGCGATCCAGGACGGGTCTCCTACAATGAGCAGTTCTTC. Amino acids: CATSDPGRVSYNEQFF.